By share, the clone carrying this TCR beta chain ranks as medium-sized. The CDR3 runs to 14 residues. Germline-derived CDR1 and CDR2 are SEHNR and FQNEAQ (reference sequence). Germline trimming cut 5 bases from V and 8 bases from J; bases unmatched to any gene: 7. Via MiXCR, TCRdb re-called the RT-PCR reads, giving one row per CDR3 protein. This sample yields under 3,000 distinct CDR3 sequences, of which around a sixth are seen a single time; about 20% belongs to the top ten. The data stem from a study of patients and donors after allogeneic stem cell transplantation. This sequence joins TRBV7-9 and TRBJ2-1, with 9 positions matching TRBD2. The TCR sequence derives from a human donor who was either an allogeneic HSCT recipient or a stem cell or donor lymphocyte infusion donor (not recorded which). It is not recorded whose cells these are; they may come from a transplant donor. Sequences were obtained from blood, either unsorted or a sorted T cell fraction (not recorded which). The CDR3 loop is CASSPGTSIYEQFF. CDR3 DNA: TGTGCCAGCAGCCCCGGGACTAGCATCTATGAGCAGTTCTTC.